Listed below are T cell receptor beta chains from one sample, sequenced in a study of T cell repertoires and HLA-DP antigens. Some clones are missing from TCRdb's copy, which holds only in-frame ones; the method was immunoSEQ multiplex PCR. The data hold over 60,000 clones, with 80% observed a single time. Their antigen targets remain unknown. Material: CD4+ T cells from PBMCs. The receptors were gathered from a man aged 55 to 70 in good health and CMV-seronegative. The CDR3 runs from the conserved cysteine through the conserved F or W. Fields, in order: CDR3 DNA, CDR3 protein, V gene, clone size, D gene, J gene. The D gene is left open where the match is weak. Clone size is shown for a subset of rows, as once, few, many or a class of expanded clone.

TGTGCCAGCACACGGGGCTCTTTGGAGACCCAGTACTTC | CASTRGSLETQYF | TRBV6-1 | - | - | TRBJ2-5
TGTGCCAGCAGCCCGACAGCGCACACAGATACGCAGTATTTT | CASSPTAHTDTQYF | TRBV7-9 | - | - | TRBJ2-3
TGTGCCATCAGTAGGACAGGGGGAGATCAGCCCCAGCATTTT | CAISRTGGDQPQHF | TRBV10-3 | - | TRBD1 | TRBJ1-5
TGTGCCAGCAGCTTAGAGCCACTGGGGGACACCATATATTTT | CASSLEPLGDTIYF | TRBV11-2 | - | - | TRBJ1-3
TGTGCCAGCAGCGACCGACAGGGCCGGAACACTGAAGCTTTCTTT | CASSDRQGRNTEAFF | TRBV13 | - | TRBD1 | TRBJ1-1
TGTGCCAGCAGCGTGGTAACAGGGGCGGGTCAGCCCCAGCATTTT | CASSVVTGAGQPQHF | TRBV5-5 | - | TRBD1 | TRBJ1-5
TGTGCCAGCTCACCGAGTCAGGGGGCTAGCACAGATACGCAGTATTTT | CASSPSQGASTDTQYF | TRBV18 | - | TRBD1 | TRBJ2-3
TGTGCCTGGACCCGGAGCTCCTATAATTCACCCCTCCACTTT | CAWTRSSYNSPLHF | TRBV30 | many | - | TRBJ1-6
TGTGCCAGCAGGAAGACTAGCGGGAGTATAAATGAGCAGTTCTTC | CASRKTSGSINEQFF | TRBV16 | few | TRBD2 | TRBJ2-1
TGTGCCACCAGGACGTCGCAGCGGGGGGCCGGGGAGACCCAGTACTTC | CATRTSQRGAGETQYF | TRBV15 | - | TRBD2 | TRBJ2-5
TGCGCCAGCAGCCAAGATTTCCCCCCCGTTGAGGGCTACACCTTC | CASSQDFPPVEGYTF | TRBV4-3 | - | - | TRBJ1-2
TGCGCCAGCAGCTTGCAGGGGGCGAGGGAGACCCAGTACTTC | CASSLQGARETQYF | TRBV5-1 | once | TRBD1 | TRBJ2-5
TGTGCCACCAGCCAAGGCCCAGGGGCTGAGGAGACCCAGTACTTC | CATSQGPGAEETQYF | TRBV15 | few | - | TRBJ2-5
TGTGCCAGTAGTATAGGGGGGACAGATACGCAGTATTTT | CASSIGGTDTQYF | TRBV19 | once | - | TRBJ2-3
TGTGCCAGTGACAGGGACGGATCTGGGGCCAACGTCCTGACTTTC | CASDRDGSGANVLTF | TRBV19 | - | TRBD1 | TRBJ2-6
TGTGCCAGCAGCGGCAAGCGGGACAGTGAGCAGTTCTTC | CASSGKRDSEQFF | TRBV5-4 | - | - | TRBJ2-1
TGTGCCTGGAGTAAGGCGAGGGGGACGGAGACCCAGTACTTC | CAWSKARGTETQYF | TRBV30 | - | - | TRBJ2-5
TGTGCCAGCAGCTTCCAAGGAGGATCATACAATGAGCAGTTCTTC | CASSFQGGSYNEQFF | TRBV5-4 | few | - | TRBJ2-1
TGTGCCAGCAGTGACCAGGCTATCACCGGGGAGCTGTTTTTT | CASSDQAITGELFF | TRBV6-4 | - | - | TRBJ2-2
TGTGCCAGCAGCTTAGGCGAAGGCAATCAGCCCCAGCATTTT | CASSLGEGNQPQHF | TRBV7-2 | many | - | TRBJ1-5
TGCGCCAGCAGCCAAGATCCTAGCGGGAGCTCTGGAAACACCATATATTTT | CASSQDPSGSSGNTIYF | TRBV4-1 | once | - | TRBJ1-3
TGTGCCAGCAGCTTGGATAGCGGGGGCTTTAGCTCCTACAATGAGCAGTTCTTC | CASSLDSGGFSSYNEQFF | TRBV5-4 | - | TRBD2 | TRBJ2-1
TGTGCTAGCCTAGGGACAGGGACGAGCGAGCAGTACTTC | CASLGTGTSEQYF | TRBV19 | - | TRBD1 | TRBJ2-7
TGTGCCAGCAGCTTAGTTGGACTAGCCTACAATGAGCAGTTCTTC | CASSLVGLAYNEQFF | TRBV7-2 | - | TRBD2 | TRBJ2-1
TGTGCCAGCAGCCCAAGACCCCGGGATGAGCAGTTCTTC | CASSPRPRDEQFF | TRBV5-6 | - | - | TRBJ2-1
TGCAGCGCCGAGGCTCGGGGTACGGGGGGCACTGAAGCTTTCTTT | CSAEARGTGGTEAFF | TRBV29-1 | - | - | TRBJ1-1
TGTGCTTCGGGGGGCTTTGCTGAAGCTTTCTTT | CASGGFAEAFF | TRBV27 | - | - | TRBJ1-1
TGTGCCAGCTCACCACTGGGGGACAGGGGGACCTACGAGCAGTACTTC | CASSPLGDRGTYEQYF | TRBV18 | - | TRBD1 | TRBJ2-7
TGTGCCAGCAGCTTGTGGGAAAGGACTAGCGGATACAATGAGCAGTTCTTC | CASSLWERTSGYNEQFF | TRBV5-8 | once | TRBD2 | TRBJ2-1
TGTGCCAGCAGCTTCAGGAGTAATTCACCCCTCCACTTT | CASSFRSNSPLHF | TRBV5-8 | once | - | TRBJ1-6
TGTGCCATCAGGACAGGGGAGTCCTACAATGAGCAGTTCTTC | CAIRTGESYNEQFF | TRBV10-3 | - | TRBD1 | TRBJ2-1
TGTGCCAGCAGCGCTCTACTAGCGGGGGGGACAGATACGCAGTATTTT | CASSALLAGGTDTQYF | TRBV11-2 | - | TRBD2 | TRBJ2-3